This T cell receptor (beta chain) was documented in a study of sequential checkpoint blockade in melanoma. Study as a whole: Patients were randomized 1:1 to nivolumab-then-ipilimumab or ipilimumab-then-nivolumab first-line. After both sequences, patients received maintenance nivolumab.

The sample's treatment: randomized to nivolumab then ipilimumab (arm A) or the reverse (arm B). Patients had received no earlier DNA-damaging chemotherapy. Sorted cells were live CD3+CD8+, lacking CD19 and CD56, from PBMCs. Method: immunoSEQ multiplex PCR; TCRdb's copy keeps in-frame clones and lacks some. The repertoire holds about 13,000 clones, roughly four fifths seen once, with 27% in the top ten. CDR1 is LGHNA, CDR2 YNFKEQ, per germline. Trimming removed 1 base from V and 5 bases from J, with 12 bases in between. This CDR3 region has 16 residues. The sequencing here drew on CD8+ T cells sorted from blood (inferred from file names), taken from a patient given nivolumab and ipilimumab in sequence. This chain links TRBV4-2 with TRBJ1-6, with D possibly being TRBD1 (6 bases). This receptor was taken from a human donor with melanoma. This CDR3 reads CASSQVGGLDNSPLHF. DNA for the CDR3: TGTGCCAGCAGCCAAGTGGGGGGGCTAGATAATTCACCCCTCCACTTT.